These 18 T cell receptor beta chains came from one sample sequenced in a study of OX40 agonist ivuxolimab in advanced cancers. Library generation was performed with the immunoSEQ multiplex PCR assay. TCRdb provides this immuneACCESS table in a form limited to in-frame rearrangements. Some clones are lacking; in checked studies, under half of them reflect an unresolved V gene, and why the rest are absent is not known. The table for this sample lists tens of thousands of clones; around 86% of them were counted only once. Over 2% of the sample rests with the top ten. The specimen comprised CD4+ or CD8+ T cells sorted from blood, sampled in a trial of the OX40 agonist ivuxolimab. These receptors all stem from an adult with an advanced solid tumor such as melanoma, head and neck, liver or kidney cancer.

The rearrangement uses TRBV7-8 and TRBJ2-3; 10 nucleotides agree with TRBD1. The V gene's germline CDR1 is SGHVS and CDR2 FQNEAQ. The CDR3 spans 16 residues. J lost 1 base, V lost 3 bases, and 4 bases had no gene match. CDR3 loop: CASSLTGGSGTDTQYF. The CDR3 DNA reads TGTGCCAGCAGCTTGACAGGGGGCTCGGGCACAGATACGCAGTATTTT.

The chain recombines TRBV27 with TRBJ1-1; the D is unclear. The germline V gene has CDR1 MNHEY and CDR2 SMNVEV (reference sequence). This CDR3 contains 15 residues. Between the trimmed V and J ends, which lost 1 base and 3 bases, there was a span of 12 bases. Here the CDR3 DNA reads TGTGCCAGCAGTTTATGGCCCGAGGGAGACACTGAAGCTTTCTTT. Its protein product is CASSLWPEGDTEAFF.

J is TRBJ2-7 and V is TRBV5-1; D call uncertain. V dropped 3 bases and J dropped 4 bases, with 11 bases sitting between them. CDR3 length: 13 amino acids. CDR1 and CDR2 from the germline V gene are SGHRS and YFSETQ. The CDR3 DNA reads TGCGCCAGCAGCTCAGGCCGTACTTACGAGCAGTACTTC. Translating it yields CASSSGRTYEQYF.

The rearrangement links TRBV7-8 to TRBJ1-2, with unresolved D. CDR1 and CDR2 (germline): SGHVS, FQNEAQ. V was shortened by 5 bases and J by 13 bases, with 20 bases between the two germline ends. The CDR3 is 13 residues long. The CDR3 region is CASSLGPFNARTF. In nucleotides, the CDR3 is TGTGCCAGCAGCCTAGGCCCTTTTAATGCACGCACCTTC.

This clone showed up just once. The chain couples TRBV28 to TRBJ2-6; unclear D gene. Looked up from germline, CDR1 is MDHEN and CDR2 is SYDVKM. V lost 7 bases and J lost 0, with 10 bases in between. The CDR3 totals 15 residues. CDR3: CASISPSSGANVLTF. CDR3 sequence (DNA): TGTGCCAGCATCTCCCCTAGCTCTGGGGCCAACGTCCTGACTTTC.

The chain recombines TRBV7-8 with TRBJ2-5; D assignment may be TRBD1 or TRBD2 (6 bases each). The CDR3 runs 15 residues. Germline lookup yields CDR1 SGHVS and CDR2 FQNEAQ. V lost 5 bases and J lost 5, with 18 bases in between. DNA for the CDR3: TGTGCCAGCAGCCCCTCAGCCCAGGGGAGGGAGACCCAGTACTTC. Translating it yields CASSPSAQGRETQYF.

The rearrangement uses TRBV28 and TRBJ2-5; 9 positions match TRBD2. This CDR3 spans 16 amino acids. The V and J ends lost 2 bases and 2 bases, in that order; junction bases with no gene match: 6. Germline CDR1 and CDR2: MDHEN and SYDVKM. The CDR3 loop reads CASSLAGGRYQETQYF. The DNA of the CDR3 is TGTGCCAGCAGTTTAGCGGGGGGGCGTTATCAAGAGACCCAGTACTTC.

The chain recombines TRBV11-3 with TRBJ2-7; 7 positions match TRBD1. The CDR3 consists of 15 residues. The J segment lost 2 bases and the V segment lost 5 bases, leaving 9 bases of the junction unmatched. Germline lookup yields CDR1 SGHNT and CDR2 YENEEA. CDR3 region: CASSPTTGNTYEQYF. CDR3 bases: TGTGCCAGCAGCCCGACGACAGGGAATACCTACGAGCAGTACTTC.

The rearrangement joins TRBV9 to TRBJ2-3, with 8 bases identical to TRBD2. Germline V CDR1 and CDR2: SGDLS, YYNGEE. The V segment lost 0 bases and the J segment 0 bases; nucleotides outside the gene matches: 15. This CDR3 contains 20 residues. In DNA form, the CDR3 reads TGTGCCAGCAGCGTAGCTACCCGGGGGGGAGGACTACTTAGCACAGATACGCAGTATTTT. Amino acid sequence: CASSVATRGGGLLSTDTQYF.

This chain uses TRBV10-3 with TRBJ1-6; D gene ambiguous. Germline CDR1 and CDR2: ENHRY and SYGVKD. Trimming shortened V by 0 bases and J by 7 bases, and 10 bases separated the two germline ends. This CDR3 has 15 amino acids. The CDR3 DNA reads TGTGCCATCAGTGAGTCGCAGGTGCGCAATTCACCCCTCCACTTT. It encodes CAISESQVRNSPLHF.

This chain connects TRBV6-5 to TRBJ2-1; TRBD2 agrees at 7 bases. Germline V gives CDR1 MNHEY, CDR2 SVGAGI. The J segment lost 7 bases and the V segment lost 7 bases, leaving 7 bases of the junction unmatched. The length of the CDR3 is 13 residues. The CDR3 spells CASKDSGSNEQFF. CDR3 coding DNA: TGTGCCAGCAAAGATAGCGGGTCAAATGAGCAGTTCTTC.

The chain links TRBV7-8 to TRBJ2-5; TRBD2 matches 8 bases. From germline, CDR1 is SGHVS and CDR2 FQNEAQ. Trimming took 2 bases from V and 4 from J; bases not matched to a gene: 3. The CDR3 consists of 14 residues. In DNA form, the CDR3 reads TGTGCCAGCAGCTTATCCGGGACTAGAGAGACCCAGTACTTC. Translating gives CASSLSGTRETQYF.

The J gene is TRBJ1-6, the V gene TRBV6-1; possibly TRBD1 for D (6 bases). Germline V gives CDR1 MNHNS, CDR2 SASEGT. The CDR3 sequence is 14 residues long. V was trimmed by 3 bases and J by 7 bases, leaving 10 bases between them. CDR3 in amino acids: CASSEGHPNSPLHF. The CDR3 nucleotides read TGTGCCAGCAGTGAGGGACACCCGAATTCACCCCTCCACTTT.

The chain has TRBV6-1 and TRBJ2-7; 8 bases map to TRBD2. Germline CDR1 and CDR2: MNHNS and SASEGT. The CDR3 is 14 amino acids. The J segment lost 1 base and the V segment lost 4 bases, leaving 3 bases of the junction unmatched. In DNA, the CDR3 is TGTGCCAGCAGTGGCGGACTAGCATCCTACGAGCAGTACTTC. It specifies CASSGGLASYEQYF.

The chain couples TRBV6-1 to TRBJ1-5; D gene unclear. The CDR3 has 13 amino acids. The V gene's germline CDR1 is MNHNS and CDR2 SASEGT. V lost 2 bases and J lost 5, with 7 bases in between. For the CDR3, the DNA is TGTGCCAGCAGTGAATCGGTGCATCAGCCCCAGCATTTT. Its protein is CASSESVHQPQHF.

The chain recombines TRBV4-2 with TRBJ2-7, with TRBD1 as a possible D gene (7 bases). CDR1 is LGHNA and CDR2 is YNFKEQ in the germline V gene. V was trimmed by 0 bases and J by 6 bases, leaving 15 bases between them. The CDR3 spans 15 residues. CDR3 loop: CASSQEGRGEVEQYF. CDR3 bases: TGTGCCAGCAGCCAAGAGGGCAGGGGGGAGGTCGAGCAGTACTTC.

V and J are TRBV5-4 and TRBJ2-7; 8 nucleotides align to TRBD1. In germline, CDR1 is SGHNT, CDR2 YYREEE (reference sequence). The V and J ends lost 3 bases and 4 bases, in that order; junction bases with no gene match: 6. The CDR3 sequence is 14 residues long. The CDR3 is CASSSAGTGYEQYF. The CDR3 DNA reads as TGTGCCAGCAGCTCCGCCGGGACAGGATACGAGCAGTACTTC.

The CDR3 coding sequence is TGTGCCAGCAGCTTAGGGGCGAGCGGGGGTGCAGATACGCAGTATTTT. It encodes CASSLGASGGADTQYF. The chain combines TRBV7-2 with TRBJ2-3, with 8 bases identical to TRBD2. Germline V gene data show CDR1 as SGHTA and CDR2 as FQGNSA. V lost 1 base to trimming and J lost 4 bases; unmatched junction nucleotides: 7. The CDR3 contains 16 residues.